This T cell receptor beta chain was found in a study of shared clonotypes between healthy human individuals. Points from the study as a whole: Estimated richness was generally greater in naive than memory subsets.

The naive CD8 fraction comprised CD45RO-negative cells positively selected for CCR7 and excluded terminally differentiated effector memory CD45RA+ cells. Concerning this clone itself: Antigen: not known.

V lost 5 bases and J lost 9, with 11 bases in between. CDR3 length: 12 amino acids. Germline assignment: CDR1 SEHNR and CDR2 FQNEAQ (reference sequence). The authors' processing: In the immunoSEQ data, sequences were junction-only and lacked quality scores, so filtering differed. Measured with immunoSEQ multiplex PCR; TCRdb has only the in-frame clones, and not every one. That table supplies the V and J calls and clone size; D and trimming were determined from the DNA. The table lists around 2.1 million clones, just over 90% of them singletons. The sample was naive CD8+ T cells from PBMCs. The TCR comes from a young man in good health. Some clones in this sample may be carry-over from other donors' samples. The V call is TRBV7-9, the J call TRBJ2-1, with a weak D call TRBD1 (5 bases). Here the CDR3 reads CASSLDSAEQFF. The CDR3 DNA is TGTGCCAGCAGCCTCGACAGCGCTGAGCAGTTCTTC.